The clone carrying this T cell receptor beta chain has just a few counts. The antigen is not known. PCR amplification relied on 60 Vbeta primers (plus 13 Jbeta primers). The data were produced by immunoSEQ multiplex PCR, yet TCRdb's version contains in-frame clones alone and is incomplete. The sample has more than 100,000 clones, about 78% seen once. The data derive from a study of cytomegalovirus exposure and HLA in healthy donors. Overall study results and limits: Within an earlier analysis, most TCR beta V segments proved productive either about 90% or about 30% of the time. TCR beta chains numbering 164 were designated cytomegalovirus-associated.

CDR1 MNHNS and CDR2 SASEGT come from the germline V gene. Germline trimming cut 7 bases from V and 6 bases from J; bases unmatched to any gene: 13. The CDR3 contains 15 residues. The rearrangement joins TRBV6-1 to TRBJ2-7, with 9 bases lining up with TRBD1. The sequenced sample consisted of PBMCs. This receptor was identified in a man aged 45-65 years in good health and CMV-seropositive. The CDR3 loop reads CASTQPGQGPLEQYF. For the CDR3, the DNA is TGTGCCAGCACTCAACCGGGACAGGGACCCCTCGAGCAGTACTTC.